This T cell receptor beta chain stems from a study of Ad26.COV2.S vaccination and SARS-CoV-2 variants. In the study overall: Ad26.COV2.S was injected intramuscularly once or twice, 56 days apart.

Treatment given: roughly 18 received Ad26.COV2.S at low or high dose, single or two shots; roughly five received placebo; per-sample allocation not given. The samples date from day 63 after the first vaccine or placebo injection. Donation was by an adult aged 18-55 years who was in Boston. Using immunoSEQ multiplex PCR, the repertoire was profiled, and TCRdb retains in-frame clones only, with some absent. The data show under 250,000 clones, roughly 89% seen once. V was clipped by 0 bases and J by 4 bases; unmatched bases: 5. Germline V gives CDR1 LGHNA, CDR2 YSLEER. The CDR3 runs 16 residues. Study-level points and caveats: Following vaccination, spike-specific CD8+ and CD4+ T cell responses reportedly exhibited substantial breadth.

As for this clone: Its specificity is unknown.

V usage is TRBV4-3 and J usage is TRBJ1-2, with 10 nucleotides matching TRBD1. The TCR sequence derives from a person between 18 and 65 years old who received the Ad26.COV2.S COVID-19 vaccine or a placebo. Source: peripheral blood, taken in a trial of Ad26.COV2.S vaccine versus placebo. The CDR3 sequence: CASSQDGTGALYGYTF. As DNA, the CDR3 is TGCGCCAGCAGCCAAGATGGGACAGGGGCCCTCTATGGCTACACCTTC.